A single sample is the source of the 31 T cell receptor beta chains below, sequenced in a study of T-cell reconstitution after alpha-beta-depleted transplantation in children (dated by TCRdb to the mid-2010s). The library relied on PCR. The run used an Illumina HiSeq 2500. TCR library preparation used molecular barcoding, with unique molecular identifiers applied to normalize quantification of the TCRbeta repertoire. Through fastp at Q25 and MiXCR, TCRdb rebuilt clones from the public reads, retaining in-frame beta chains. CDR3 protein duplicates are merged, each entry listing the most common genes and DNA. In this sample the table shows about 610,000 distinct CDR3 sequences, around 27% of which occur a single time. The ten largest account for 30% to 40% of the sample. The treatment or condition label corresponds to: allogeneic hematopoietic cell transplantation with graft depleted of TCRalphabeta T cells and CD19 B cells.

The specimen was PBMCs, collected before TCRalphabeta/CD19-depleted stem cell transplant. The receptor source for this set is a boy under two years old with Wiskott-Aldrich syndrome, due to receive a stem cell transplant.

The sample holds a few counts of this clonotype. J is TRBJ1-2 and V is TRBV5-1; D is uncertain. Germline V gene sequence: CDR1 SGHRS, CDR2 YFSETQ. This CDR3 region has 15 residues. V was trimmed by 0 bases and J by 0 bases, leaving 9 bases between them. The chain's CDR3 is CASSLAWGSNYGYTF. DNA of the CDR3: TGCGCCAGCAGCTTGGCCTGGGGATCTAACTATGGCTACACCTTC.

The rearrangement joins TRBV4-1 to TRBJ2-7; 7 bases fit TRBD2. The ends lost 0 bases at V and 5 bases at J; junction bases unmatched: 1. The V gene's germline CDR1 is MGHRA and CDR2 YSYEKL. The CDR3 spans 13 residues. The CDR3: CASSQDGRDEQYF. DNA of the CDR3: TGCGCCAGCAGCCAAGATGGGAGGGACGAGCAGTACTTC.

The V gene is TRBV20-1, the J gene TRBJ2-5; D gene ambiguous. Trimming removed 3 bases from V and 4 bases from J, with 12 bases in between. The CDR3 runs 13 residues. Germline V gene lookup returns CDR1 DFQATT and CDR2 SNEGSKA (reference sequence). The CDR3 DNA is TGCAGTGCTAGGACCCGGTCAGGAGAGACCCAGTACTTC. Translating gives CSARTRSGETQYF.

This clonotype was recorded a few times. This chain joins TRBV27 and TRBJ1-1, with TRBD1 identical over 9 bases. The ends lost 1 base at V and 10 bases at J; junction bases unmatched: 1. The CDR3 sequence is 12 residues long. Looked up from germline, CDR1 is MNHEY and CDR2 is SMNVEV (reference sequence). CDR3 in amino acids: CASSLYRGPAFF. As DNA, the CDR3 is TGTGCCAGCAGTTTATACAGGGGGCCAGCTTTCTTT.

This rearrangement joins TRBV4-2 to TRBJ1-5; 8 positions agree with TRBD1. Germline CDR1 LGHNA, CDR2 YNFKEQ. The CDR3 has 15 residues. V was pared by 3 bases and J by 4 bases, with 5 bases of the junction left unmatched. The CDR3 DNA is TGTGCCAGCAGCCAGGACGGGACAGGTAATCAGCCCCAGCATTTT. Protein: CASSQDGTGNQPQHF.

This clonotype was seen only a few times. The chain employs TRBV5-1 and TRBJ2-2, with D uncertain. The V gene lost 6 bases and the J gene lost 0 bases, with 6 bases spanning the gap. Germline values: CDR1 SGHRS, CDR2 YFSETQ. There are 13 residues in the CDR3. CDR3 sequence reads: CASKQPNTGELFF. CDR3 sequence (DNA): TGCGCCAGCAAACAGCCGAACACCGGGGAGCTGTTTTTT.

This clonotype was seen a few times. The V call is TRBV12-3 or TRBV12-4, the J call TRBJ2-3, with D hard to call. The CDR3 has 13 residues. V shed 8 bases and J shed 3 bases, with 12 bases lying between them. The CDR3 DNA is TGTGCCAGCCGCTTAGGTAGTACAGATACGCAGTATTTT. It translates to CASRLGSTDTQYF.

The rearrangement links TRBV5-6 to TRBJ2-5; 14 bases match TRBD2. CDR1 and CDR2 (germline): SGHDT, YYEEEE. Trimming took 1 base from V and 3 from J; bases not matched to a gene: 11. CDR3 length equals 19 residues. The CDR3 here is CASSLSGPGLAGVEETQYF. In DNA form, the CDR3 reads TGTGCCAGCAGCTTGTCCGGACCGGGACTAGCGGGAGTCGAAGAGACCCAGTACTTC.

The chain uses TRBV7-9 and TRBJ1-3; the match to TRBD1 covers 8 bases. CDR3 length equals 15 residues. V was pared by 2 bases and J by 2 bases, with 2 bases of the junction left unmatched. Germline V CDR1 and CDR2: SEHNR, FQNEAQ (reference sequence). The CDR3 DNA reads as TGTGCCAGCAGCTTACAGGGGGCGGCTGGAAACACCATATATTTT. This sequence encodes CASSLQGAAGNTIYF. Filled out from reference TRBV7-9 and TRBJ1-3, the complete variable domain reads DTGVSQNPRHKITKRGQNVTFRCDPISEHNRLYWYRQTLGQGPEFLTYFQNEAQLEKSRLLSDRFSAERPKGSFSTLEIQRTEQGDSAMYLCASSLQGAAGNTIYFGEGSWLTVV.

The rearrangement joins TRBV5-1 to TRBJ2-1; 12 bases map to TRBD2. CDR1 is SGHRS, CDR2 YFSETQ, per germline. CDR3 length: 18 residues. J was trimmed by 0 bases and V by 2 bases; bases with no gene match: 6. CDR3 sequence reads: CASSFGTSGFSSYNEQFF. The CDR3 nucleotides read TGCGCCAGCAGCTTCGGGACTAGCGGGTTCAGCTCCTACAATGAGCAGTTCTTC. The whole variable domain, filled in from reference TRBV5-1 and TRBJ2-1, reads KAGVTQTPRYLIKTRGQQVTLSCSPISGHRSVSWYQQTPGQGLQFLFEYFSETQRNKGNFPGRFSGRQFSNSRSEMNVSTLELGDSALYLCASSFGTSGFSSYNEQFFGPGTRLTVL.

The rearrangement joins TRBV29-1 to TRBJ2-3; a possible D gene is TRBD2 (6 bases). The CDR3 covers 12 residues. CDR1 is SQVTM and CDR2 is ANQGSEA in the germline V gene. DNA of the CDR3: TGCGCGGAGGGAGTTAGGCCAGATACGCAGTATTTT. Translating it yields CAEGVRPDTQYF.

This sequence joins TRBV24-1 and TRBJ2-1; the match to TRBD2 covers 15 bases. The CDR3 has 20 amino acids. The trim removed 4 bases at V and 0 bases at J, leaving 9 bases unmatched. Germline V gene sequence: CDR1 KGHDR, CDR2 SFDVKD. The DNA of the CDR3 is TGTGCCACCAGTGAATCGCCGGGACTAGCGGGAGGCAGCTCCTACAATGAGCAGTTCTTC. This encodes CATSESPGLAGGSSYNEQFF.

A few counts support this clonotype. This chain uses TRBV3-1 with TRBJ2-7, with 7 bases fitting TRBD1. CDR3 length: 15 residues. Germline V gene sequence: CDR1 LGHDT, CDR2 YNNKEL (reference sequence). V shed 5 bases and J 0 bases; nucleotides not matched to a gene: 7. The CDR3 reads CASSYGTEYSYEQYF. Here the CDR3 DNA reads TGTGCCAGCAGCTACGGGACAGAGTACTCCTACGAGCAGTACTTC.

The sample holds a few counts of this clonotype. V usage is TRBV10-1 and J usage is TRBJ2-2; TRBD2 matches at 10 bases. Germline trimming cut 4 bases from V and 5 bases from J; bases unmatched to any gene: 4. The CDR3 is 15 amino acids. The germline CDR1 and CDR2 sequences are WNHNN and SYGVQD (reference sequence). DNA of the CDR3: TGCGCCAGCAGTGTAACTAGCGGGATGACCGGGGAGCTGTTTTTT. Translated, it gives CASSVTSGMTGELFF.

This clonotype was counted a few times. The chain couples TRBV20-1 to TRBJ2-7; 12 nucleotides line up with TRBD2. There are 13 residues in the CDR3. V lost 6 bases, J lost 4 bases, and 4 bases stayed unmatched. CDR1 and CDR2 from the germline V gene are DFQATT and SNEGSKA (reference sequence). CDR3 in DNA: TGCAGTGCCACTAGCGGGAGGAGGTACGAGCAGTACTTC. As protein: CSATSGRRYEQYF.

This chain's CDR3 is CASSLPQGDTQYF. CDR3 nucleotide sequence: TGCGCCAGCAGCTTGCCCCAGGGGGATACGCAGTATTTT. V and J are TRBV5-1 and TRBJ2-3, with D possibly TRBD1 on 6 matching bases. V was shortened by 1 base and J by 6 bases, with 9 bases between the two germline ends. The CDR3 covers 13 residues. Germline V gene data show CDR1 as SGHRS and CDR2 as YFSETQ.

The chain couples TRBV20-1 to TRBJ2-7, with D perhaps assigned TRBD1 or TRBD2 (5 bases each). The CDR3 sequence is 13 residues long. Germline assignment: CDR1 DFQATT and CDR2 SNEGSKA (reference sequence). The V and J ends lost 6 bases and 5 bases respectively, with 17 bases between them. CDR3 in amino acids: CSAPGTAHNEQYF. The CDR3 DNA follows: TGCAGTGCGCCCGGGACCGCACATAACGAGCAGTACTTC.

V gene TRBV12-3 or TRBV12-4 combines with J gene TRBJ2-7; 14 bases map to TRBD2. CDR3 size: 16 residues. J was trimmed by 7 bases and V by 3 bases; bases with no gene match: 8. Here the CDR3 DNA reads TGTGCCAGCAGTTTGCCCACCGGGACTAGCGGGAGAGAGCAGTACTTC. It yields the protein CASSLPTGTSGREQYF.

This clonotype was counted once. V gene TRBV7-9 combines with J gene TRBJ2-7; 10 bases align to TRBD2. J gave up 7 bases and V 5 bases, and 5 bases lay outside the gene matches. This CDR3 contains 13 residues. The germline gives CDR1 SEHNR, CDR2 FQNEAQ (reference sequence). CDR3 DNA sequence: TGTGCCAGCAGCGCGGGACTAGCGAGGGAGCAGTACTTC. It yields the protein CASSAGLAREQYF.

There are many counts of this clonotype. The chain employs TRBV5-1 and TRBJ2-3, with 8 bases fitting TRBD2. CDR3 length equals 17 residues. With 0 bases clipped from V and 0 bases from J, the junction kept 6 bases outside the gene matches. Germline assignment: CDR1 SGHRS and CDR2 YFSETQ. For the CDR3, the DNA is TGCGCCAGCAGCTTGGCCTCAGCTAGCGGGAGCACAGATACGCAGTATTTT. Amino acids: CASSLASASGSTDTQYF.

DNA for the CDR3: TGTGCCAGCAGTTTCGGAACAGGGGGCGCTTATTCACCCCTCCACTTT. Translation: CASSFGTGGAYSPLHF. The chain employs TRBV12-3 or TRBV12-4 and TRBJ1-6; TRBD1 aligns across 9 bases. This CDR3 is 16 amino acids long. Trimming at V came to 3 bases and at J to 8 bases, leaving 8 bases not matched to a gene.

This chain joins TRBV6-5 and TRBJ2-5; possibly TRBD2 for D (6 bases). Deletions cut 2 bases from V and 1 base from J, with 11 bases between. CDR3 length: 15 residues. CDR1 MNHEY and CDR2 SVGAGI come from the germline V gene. DNA for the CDR3: TGTGCCAGCAGTTACACCGGGACTTTCCAAGAGACCCAGTACTTC. It codes for CASSYTGTFQETQYF.

A few counts support this clonotype. This chain uses TRBV20-1 with TRBJ2-1; the D call may be TRBD1 or TRBD2 (6 bases each). CDR1 and CDR2 from the germline V gene are DFQATT and SNEGSKA (reference sequence). V was cut by 3 bases and J by 7 bases, with 19 bases left in between. The CDR3 spans 15 residues. The CDR3 reads CSASRGASRINEQFF. The CDR3 DNA reads TGCAGTGCTAGTAGGGGGGCATCTCGGATAAATGAGCAGTTCTTC.

This clonotype was observed a handful of times. This chain joins TRBV12-3 or TRBV12-4 and TRBJ2-7; 9 bases fit TRBD2. CDR3 length: 16 amino acids. The V segment lost 1 base and the J segment 5 bases; nucleotides outside the gene matches: 9. This CDR3 reads CASSLVRPSGNHEQYF. The CDR3 DNA follows: TGTGCCAGCAGTTTAGTCAGACCTAGCGGGAATCACGAGCAGTACTTC.

The V gene is TRBV30, the J gene TRBJ2-5, with a weak D call TRBD1 (6 bases). V shed 5 bases and J shed 5 bases, with 18 bases lying between them. Germline CDR1 is GTSNPN and CDR2 is SVGIG (reference sequence). The CDR3 is made up of 14 amino acids. CDR3 nucleotides: TGTGCCTGGGCTACAGGGAGTTACAGGGAGACCCAGTACTTC. Amino acid sequence: CAWATGSYRETQYF.

A few counts support this clonotype. The chain recombines TRBV4-1 with TRBJ1-5, with no clear D. Trimming took 0 bases from V and 2 from J, leaving 20 bases between them. This CDR3 is built from 19 residues. Germline V gene sequence: CDR1 MGHRA, CDR2 YSYEKL. The CDR3 DNA follows: TGCGCCAGCAGCCAAGATTGGTTCCCTCAGGACTGCTGCAATCAGCCCCAGCATTTT. Translating gives CASSQDWFPQDCCNQPQHF.

This clonotype showed up just a few times. The chain joins TRBV2 to TRBJ2-5, with 7 positions matching TRBD1. The CDR3 sequence is 14 residues long. The ends lost 5 bases at V and 5 bases at J; junction bases unmatched: 8. Germline loops: CDR1 SNHLY, CDR2 FYNNEI. Here the CDR3 reads CASSRQGYGETQYF. As DNA, the CDR3 is TGTGCCAGCAGTCGACAGGGATATGGGGAGACCCAGTACTTC. Complete variable domain (other parts from reference TRBV2 and TRBJ2-5): EPEVTQTPSHQVTQMGQEVILRCVPISNHLYFYWYRQILGQKVEFLVSFYNNEISEKSEIFDDQFSVERPDGSNFTLKIRSTKLEDSAMYFCASSRQGYGETQYFGPGTRLLVL.

This chain uses TRBV5-1 with TRBJ2-1; 14 nucleotides line up with TRBD2. J was trimmed by 4 bases and V by 1 base; bases with no gene match: 4. CDR3 size: 17 residues. The germline V gene encodes CDR1 SGHRS and CDR2 YFSETQ. CDR3 nucleotides: TGCGCCAGCAGCTTGCTGGGACTAGCGGGAGTGTACAATGAGCAGTTCTTC. This sequence encodes CASSLLGLAGVYNEQFF.

The V gene is TRBV20-1, the J gene TRBJ2-7, with a weak D call TRBD1 (6 bases). Germline V lookup: CDR1 DFQATT, CDR2 SNEGSKA (reference sequence). There are 14 residues in the CDR3. V was cut by 3 bases and J by 3 bases, with 15 bases left in between. CDR3 sequence: CSASTGFRDYEQYF. The CDR3 DNA reads as TGCAGTGCTAGCACAGGGTTTAGGGACTACGAGCAGTACTTC.

This sequence joins TRBV10-3 and TRBJ2-1; TRBD1 or TRBD2 may be the D gene (5 bases each). The CDR3 consists of 14 residues. V was pared by 8 bases and J by 3 bases, with 14 bases between. From germline, CDR1 is ENHRY and CDR2 SYGVKD. The CDR3 region is CAIGGSDSYNEQFF. For the CDR3, the DNA is TGTGCCATCGGGGGAAGCGACAGCTACAATGAGCAGTTCTTC.

With regard to this clonotype: The germline gene is not matched at one end of the junction; a read error may be the cause. The chain employs TRBV12-3 or TRBV12-4 and TRBJ2-7; a weak D match, TRBD2 (5 bases). This CDR3 has 14 amino acids. The CDR3 region has the DNA TGTGCCAGCAGTCCCTGGACTCGCTCCCACGAGCAGTACTTC. Its protein product is CASSPWTRSHEQYF.